Each of the 9 T cell receptor beta chains below was sequenced from the same sample in a study of T cells in Graves' hyperthyroidism and ophthalmopathy. Amplification targeted TCR beta CDR3 regions from RNA transcripts. HTBI primers were the set used in a first-round RT-PCR of the TCR CDR3. TCRdb re-called the multiplex PCR reads with MiXCR, one entry per CDR3 protein. The data contain about 210,000 distinct CDR3 sequences, 17% of them seen just once; the ten biggest clones take up around 50%. The sequencing sample was made of blood. These receptors all come from a man in his fifties or sixties with Graves' hyperthyroidism.

Only a few counts were recorded for this clonotype. The chain uses TRBV5-1 and TRBJ1-1; TRBD1 aligns across 7 bases. Germline values: CDR1 SGHRS, CDR2 YFSETQ. V gave up 3 bases and J gave up 5 bases; unmatched junction bases: 7. The CDR3 runs 14 residues. CDR3 in DNA: TGCGCCAGCAGCTCCGGGACAGAGGTGACTGAAGCTTTCTTT. It specifies CASSSGTEVTEAFF.

V and J are TRBV11-3 and TRBJ1-1; D gene uncertain. Germline V gene lookup returns CDR1 SGHNT and CDR2 YENEEA. Trimming shortened V by 3 bases and J by 4 bases, and 9 bases separated the two germline ends. The CDR3 runs 13 residues. The CDR3 here is CASSFQASTEAFF. The CDR3 region has the DNA TGTGCCAGCAGCTTTCAGGCCTCCACTGAAGCTTTCTTT.

This clonotype was seen ten or more times. The genes are TRBV29-1 and TRBJ2-7; 9 bases agree with TRBD1. The V gene end was trimmed by 2 bases and the J gene end by 0 bases; junction bases not matched to a gene: 2. CDR1 SQVTM and CDR2 ANQGSEA come from the germline V gene. The CDR3 contains 14 residues. CDR3 nucleotides: TGCAGCGTTGAAACAGGGGGCCTCTCCTACGAGCAGTACTTC. This codes for CSVETGGLSYEQYF.

This clonotype was detected many times. This chain joins TRBV28 and TRBJ2-6, with 11 positions matching TRBD2. The CDR3 runs to 19 residues. V was pared by 4 bases and J by 0 bases, with 8 bases of the junction left unmatched. CDR1 MDHEN and CDR2 SYDVKM come from the germline V gene. The CDR3 here is CASSSRGLAETSGANVLTF. The CDR3 DNA reads as TGTGCCAGCAGTTCTCGGGGACTAGCGGAGACCTCTGGGGCCAACGTCCTGACTTTC.

This clonotype turned up a few times. The rearrangement joins TRBV7-8 to TRBJ2-7, with 7 bases fitting TRBD2. The CDR3 runs to 15 residues. Germline V gene sequence: CDR1 SGHVS, CDR2 FQNEAQ. After removal of 3 bases from V and 4 bases from J, the junction contained 9 bases not matched to a gene. The CDR3 region has the DNA TGTGCCAGCAGCTTTTCAAGGACTAGACCTTACGAGCAGTACTTC. Amino acids: CASSFSRTRPYEQYF.

The chain has TRBV11-3 and TRBJ1-1; unclear D gene. The V gene's germline CDR1 is SGHNT and CDR2 YENEEA. The V gene lost 0 bases and the J gene lost 4 bases, with 9 bases spanning the gap. This CDR3 comprises 14 residues. The CDR3 DNA follows: TGTGCCAGCAGCTTAGATACGGCCTCCACTGAAGCTTTCTTT. Protein sequence: CASSLDTASTEAFF.

This clonotype was counted ten times or more. The chain combines TRBV11-2 with TRBJ1-6; D gene unclear. Germline V CDR1 and CDR2: SGHAT, FQNNGV. With 1 base removed from V and 9 bases from J, the gap between germline ends came to 10 bases. The CDR3 is 14 residues long. CDR3: CASSLVVTVSPLHF. The CDR3 nucleotides read TGTGCCAGCAGCTTAGTTGTCACAGTTTCACCCCTCCACTTT. The whole variable domain, remainder taken from reference TRBV11-2 and TRBJ1-6, is EAGVAQSPRYKIIEKRQSVAFWCNPISGHATLYWYQQILGQGPKLLIQFQNNGVVDDSQLPKDRFSAERLKGVDSTLKIQPAKLEDSAVYLCASSLVVTVSPLHFGNGTRLTVT.

This clonotype was detected a few times. CDR3 coding DNA: TGTGCCAGCAGACTGACAGGGCGAGAGACCCAGTACTTC. Translation: CASRLTGRETQYF. This chain joins TRBV5-8 and TRBJ2-5, with TRBD1 matching 7 bases. Trimming removed 5 bases from V and 4 bases from J; junction bases left unmatched: 5. CDR1 and CDR2 from the germline V gene are SGHTS and YDEGEE. This CDR3 is built from 13 residues.

Ten or more counts support this clonotype. J is TRBJ2-5 and V is TRBV7-9; TRBD1 aligns across 9 bases. This CDR3 has 14 amino acids. Looked up from germline, CDR1 is SEHNR and CDR2 is FQNEAQ (reference sequence). The V and J ends lost 6 bases and 3 bases, in that order; junction bases with no gene match: 5. CDR3 sequence reads: CASSSRDREETQYF. DNA of the CDR3: TGTGCCAGCAGTTCCCGGGACAGGGAAGAGACCCAGTACTTC.